Shown below are 12 T cell receptor beta chains from a single sample sequenced in a study of T cell changes during pregnancy in multiple sclerosis. Repertoires were generated with immunoSEQ multiplex PCR, while TCRdb's copy carries only in-frame clones and drops some. The sample includes 60,000 to 85,000 clones, over 85% of them seen just once. The sample here was peripheral blood, taken after pregnancy. These receptors were obtained from a female donor in good health, enrolled as a control in a pregnancy study.

J is TRBJ1-5 and V is TRBV29-1, with D maybe TRBD1 (5 bases). The germline V gene encodes CDR1 SQVTM and CDR2 ANQGSEA. CDR3 size: 13 residues. V lost 3 bases and J lost 6, with 12 bases in between. DNA for the CDR3: TGCAGCGTTGATGGAGGGGTCGGTCAGCCCCAGCATTTT. Translated, it gives CSVDGGVGQPQHF. Full variable domain (rest looked up from reference TRBV29-1 and TRBJ1-5): SAVISQKPSRDICQRGTSLTIQCQVDSQVTMMFWYRQQPGQSLTLIATANQGSEATYESGFVIDKFPISRPNLTFSTLTVSNMSPEDSSIYLCSVDGGVGQPQHFGDGTRLSIL.

This chain links TRBV9 with TRBJ1-4; TRBD1 matches 8 bases. CDR3 size: 14 residues. The V and J ends lost 3 bases and 7 bases, in that order; junction bases with no gene match: 5. The germline V gene has CDR1 SGDLS and CDR2 YYNGEE. CDR3 DNA sequence: TGTGCCAGCAGCGAGACAGGGGTGGGTGAAAAACTGTTTTTT. It is translated as CASSETGVGEKLFF.

The chain has TRBV2 and TRBJ1-1; D unclear. Trimming cost V 6 bases and J 1 base, with 15 bases left between them. The V gene's germline CDR1 is SNHLY and CDR2 FYNNEI. The CDR3 contains 15 residues. The CDR3 spells CASSPDGFGNTEAFF. The CDR3 DNA reads TGTGCCAGCAGCCCCGATGGTTTCGGGAACACTGAAGCTTTCTTT. The full variable domain, with the rest looked up from reference TRBV2 and TRBJ1-1, is EPEVTQTPSHQVTQMGQEVILRCVPISNHLYFYWYRQILGQKVEFLVSFYNNEISEKSEIFDDQFSVERPDGSNFTLKIRSTKLEDSAMYFCASSPDGFGNTEAFFGQGTRLTVV.

This clone has only one observation. The V and J genes are TRBV6-5 and TRBJ1-2; the match to TRBD1 covers 8 bases. After removal of 6 bases from V and 8 bases from J, the junction contained 14 bases not matched to a gene. The CDR3 has 15 residues. The germline gives CDR1 MNHEY, CDR2 SVGAGI. CDR3 nucleotide sequence: TGTGCCAGCAGGAGCCTAACAGGGGGATCGGGCGGCTACACCTTC. Protein product: CASRSLTGGSGGYTF.

CDR3 protein: CASSLGGAEQGEQFF. CDR3 sequence (DNA): TGCGCCAGCAGCTTAGGAGGGGCGGAACAAGGTGAGCAGTTCTTC. This chain uses TRBV5-1 with TRBJ2-1, with D possibly matching TRBD2 (6 bases). The CDR3 runs to 15 residues. Trimming took 2 bases from V and 9 from J, leaving 18 bases between them. Germline V lookup: CDR1 SGHRS, CDR2 YFSETQ.

The CDR3 sequence: CASSSRDRDTGELFF. In DNA, the CDR3 is TGTGCCAGCAGCTCACGAGACAGGGACACCGGGGAGCTGTTTTTT. The rearrangement uses TRBV11-3 and TRBJ2-2, with 7 bases identical to TRBD1. Trimming cost V 4 bases and J 3 bases; bases outside gene matches: 5. CDR1 and CDR2 from the germline V gene are SGHNT and YENEEA. The CDR3 covers 15 residues.

The chain joins TRBV5-6 to TRBJ2-3; D gene ambiguous. The CDR3 totals 14 residues. With 0 bases removed from V and 2 bases from J, the gap between germline ends came to 7 bases. Per the germline V gene, CDR1 is SGHDT and CDR2 is YYEEEE. CDR3: CASSLDRTTDTQYF. CDR3 sequence (DNA): TGTGCCAGCAGCTTGGACAGAACCACAGATACGCAGTATTTT. Full variable domain (missing parts from reference TRBV5-6 and TRBJ2-3): DAGVTQSPTHLIKTRGQQVTLRCSPKSGHDTVSWYQQALGQGPQFIFQYYEEEERQRGNFPDRFSGHQFPNYSSELNVNALLLGDSALYLCASSLDRTTDTQYFGPGTRLTVL.

The chain links TRBV27 to TRBJ2-1, with TRBD2 as a possible D gene (5 bases). The CDR3 runs 15 residues. CDR1 and CDR2 from the germline V gene are MNHEY and SMNVEV (reference sequence). Deletions cut 6 bases from V and 0 bases from J, with 12 bases between. The CDR3 region is CASRGDRASYNEQFF. The DNA of the CDR3 is TGTGCCAGCAGGGGAGACCGGGCCTCCTACAATGAGCAGTTCTTC.

This chain connects TRBV28 to TRBJ2-1; a possible D gene is TRBD2 (6 bases). CDR3 size: 12 residues. Germline assignment: CDR1 MDHEN and CDR2 SYDVKM. The CDR3 nucleotides read TGTGCGGTAGCGGATACCTACAATGAGCAGTTCTTC. Its protein product is CAVADTYNEQFF.

V usage is TRBV7-2 and J usage is TRBJ1-4; D unresolved. CDR1 and CDR2 from the germline V gene are SGHTA and FQGNSA. The V end was cut by 0 bases, the J end by 8 bases, with 10 bases between. The CDR3 spans 14 residues. The CDR3 bases are TGTGCCAGCAGCTTAGCTGCCGGGAACGAAAAACTGTTTTTT. Translation: CASSLAAGNEKLFF.

The chain links TRBV27 to TRBJ2-1; D may be TRBD2 (6 bases). V shed 4 bases and J shed 2 bases, with 12 bases lying between them. From germline, CDR1 is MNHEY and CDR2 SMNVEV (reference sequence). The CDR3 loop spans 15 amino acids. The chain's CDR3 is CASSWGVGTYNEQFF. In DNA, the CDR3 is TGTGCCAGCAGTTGGGGGGTGGGAACCTACAATGAGCAGTTCTTC.

The chain is built from TRBV28 and TRBJ1-6; no clear D. The CDR3 has 15 amino acids. Germline V gene sequence: CDR1 MDHEN, CDR2 SYDVKM. Trimming removed 5 bases from V and 8 bases from J, with 16 bases in between. The CDR3: CASSPSLGEYSPLHF. CDR3 in DNA: TGTGCCAGCAGTCCATCACTCGGGGAGTATTCACCCCTCCACTTT.